This TCR beta chain was observed in a study of early T cells in non-severe SARS-CoV-2 infection. Study-wide context: From unsorted whole blood, bulk RNA was sequenced, and the chains remained unpaired.

Study outcomes and limitations: Matching against VDJdb likely underestimated virus-specific expansions, favoring anti-spike CD8.

Attachment of unique molecular identifiers was made to individual cDNA molecules. Each CDR3 protein is one row after TCRdb ran MiXCR on the 5' RACE reads. This repertoire shows about 76,000 distinct CDR3 sequences, about 11% found once; its top ten account for approximately 4.5%. This clonotype was counted a few times. Antigen unknown. The CDR3 totals 16 residues. The germline V gene encodes CDR1 MGHDK and CDR2 SYGVNS. V was clipped by 1 base and J by 2 bases, with 14 bases between them. The chain couples TRBV25-1 to TRBJ1-1; no clear D. The TCR comes from an adult who was a healthcare worker with PCR-confirmed SARS-CoV-2 infection or an uninfected control (not recorded which). The sequencing sample was made of whole blood. CDR3 loop: CASSEWSAPFNTEAFF. In DNA, the CDR3 is TGTGCCAGCAGTGAATGGAGCGCCCCATTTAACACTGAAGCTTTCTTT.